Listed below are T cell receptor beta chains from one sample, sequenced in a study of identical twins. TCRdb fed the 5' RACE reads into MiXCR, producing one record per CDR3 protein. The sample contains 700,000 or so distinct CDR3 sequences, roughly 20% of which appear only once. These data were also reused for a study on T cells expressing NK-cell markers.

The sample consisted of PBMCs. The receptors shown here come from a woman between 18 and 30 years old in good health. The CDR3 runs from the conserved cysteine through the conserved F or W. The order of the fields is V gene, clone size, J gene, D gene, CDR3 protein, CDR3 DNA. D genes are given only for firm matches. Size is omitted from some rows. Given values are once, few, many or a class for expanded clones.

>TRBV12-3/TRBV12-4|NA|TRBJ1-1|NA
CASSFGWRTEAFF
TGTGCCAGCAGTTTTGGGTGGCGGACTGAAGCTTTCTTT
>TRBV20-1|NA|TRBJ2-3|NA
CSALTGTQYF
TGCAGTGCCTTAACCGGTACGCAGTATTTT
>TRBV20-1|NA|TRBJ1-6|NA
CSATPEAGYNSPLHF
TGCAGTGCTACGCCAGAGGCGGGGTATAATTCACCCCTCCACTTT
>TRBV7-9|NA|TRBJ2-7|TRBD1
CASSALGTDYEQYF
TGTGCCAGCAGCGCCCTCGGGACAGACTACGAGCAGTACTTC
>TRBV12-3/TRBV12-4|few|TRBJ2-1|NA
CASSFPQPYNEQFF
TGTGCCAGCAGTTTCCCCCAGCCCTACAATGAGCAGTTCTTC
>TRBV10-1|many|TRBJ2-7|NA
CASSERQGGGSEQYF
TGCGCCAGCAGTGAGCGGCAGGGGGGCGGGAGCGAGCAGTACTTC
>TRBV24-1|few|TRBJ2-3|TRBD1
CATGTGEGTQYF
TGTGCCACCGGGACAGGGGAAGGTACGCAGTATTTT
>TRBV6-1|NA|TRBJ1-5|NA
CASRNRGNQPQHF
TGTGCCAGCAGGAACAGGGGCAATCAGCCCCAGCATTTT
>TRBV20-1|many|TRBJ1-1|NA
CSARDPRLNTEAFF
TGCAGTGCTAGAGATCCGCGTCTGAACACTGAAGCTTTCTTT
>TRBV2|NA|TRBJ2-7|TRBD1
CATTRGPEQYF
TGTGCCACCACCAGGGGGCCCGAGCAGTACTTC
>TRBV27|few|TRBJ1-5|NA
CASSSGGPLGNQPQHF
TGTGCCAGCAGTTCCGGGGGACCACTGGGCAATCAGCCCCAGCATTTT
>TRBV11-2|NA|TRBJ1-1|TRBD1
CASSSTGALNTEAFF
TGTGCCAGCAGCTCGACAGGGGCGTTGAACACTGAAGCTTTCTTT
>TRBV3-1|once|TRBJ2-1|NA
CASSQDKSGIYNEQFF
TGTGCCAGCAGCCAAGATAAATCGGGGATCTACAATGAGCAGTTCTTC
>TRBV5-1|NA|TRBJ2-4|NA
CASSLARQGRDIQYF
TGCGCCAGCAGCTTGGCCCGGCAGGGGCGGGACATTCAGTACTTC
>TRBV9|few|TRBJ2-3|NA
CASSFSSWGDTQYF
TGTGCCAGCAGCTTCTCATCCTGGGGGGATACGCAGTATTTT
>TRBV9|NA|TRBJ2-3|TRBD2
CASSVSAGDTDTQYF
TGTGCCAGCAGCGTATCAGCGGGAGACACAGATACGCAGTATTTT
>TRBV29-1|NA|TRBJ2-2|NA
CSVEVTGELFF
TGCAGCGTTGAAGTGACCGGGGAGCTGTTTTTT
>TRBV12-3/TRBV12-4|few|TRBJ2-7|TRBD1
CASSGDRRTYEQYF
TGTGCCAGCAGTGGGGACAGGAGAACCTACGAGCAGTACTTC
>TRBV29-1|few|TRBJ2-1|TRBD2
CSVDDHGRDGNEQFF
TGCAGCGTTGACGACCACGGGAGGGATGGCAATGAGCAGTTCTTC
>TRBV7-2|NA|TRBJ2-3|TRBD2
CASSPSSGGEDTQYF
TGTGCCAGCAGCCCGAGTAGCGGGGGGGAAGATACGCAGTATTTT
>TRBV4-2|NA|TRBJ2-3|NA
CASSRGNPDTQYF
TGTGCCAGCAGCCGGGGGAACCCAGATACGCAGTATTTT
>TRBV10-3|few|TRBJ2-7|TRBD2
CAISLAGGYEQYF
TGTGCCATCAGTCTAGCGGGGGGTTACGAGCAGTACTTC
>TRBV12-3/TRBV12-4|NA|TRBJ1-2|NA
CASSLRLNYGYTF
TGTGCCAGCAGTTTACGGCTAAACTATGGCTACACCTTC
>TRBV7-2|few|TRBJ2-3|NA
CASSLGDWDTQYF
TGTGCCAGCAGCTTAGGGGACTGGGATACGCAGTATTTT
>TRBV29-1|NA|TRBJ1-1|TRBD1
CSVQKQGMNTEAFF
TGCAGCGTTCAAAAACAGGGGATGAACACTGAAGCTTTCTTT
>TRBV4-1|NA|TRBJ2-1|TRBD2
CASSQDKFARLAGEPAPNEQFF
TGCGCCAGCAGCCAAGATAAATTTGCGCGGCTAGCGGGAGAACCCGCCCCCAATGAGCAGTTCTTC
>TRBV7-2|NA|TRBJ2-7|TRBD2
CASSLVSGDPYEQYF
TGTGCCAGCAGCTTAGTCAGCGGGGACCCCTACGAGCAGTACTTC
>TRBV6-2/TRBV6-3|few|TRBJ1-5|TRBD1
CASRDDRVNQPQHF
TGTGCCAGCAGGGATGACAGGGTAAACCAGCCCCAGCATTTT
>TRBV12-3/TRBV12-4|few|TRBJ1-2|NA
CASSFSRAGYGYTF
TGTGCCAGCAGTTTCTCACGGGCCGGCTATGGCTACACCTTC
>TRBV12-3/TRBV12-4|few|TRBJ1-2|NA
CASSFADRANYGYTF
TGTGCCAGCAGTTTCGCTGATAGAGCTAACTATGGCTACACCTTC
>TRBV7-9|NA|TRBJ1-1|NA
CASSFQVEAEAFF
TGTGCCAGCAGCTTCCAGGTGGAGGCTGAAGCTTTCTTT
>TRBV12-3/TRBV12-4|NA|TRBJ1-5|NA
CASSAWDNRQPQHF
TGTGCCAGCAGTGCCTGGGACAATCGGCAGCCCCAGCATTTT
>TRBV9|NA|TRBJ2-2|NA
CASSVATGMSTGELFF
TGTGCCAGCAGCGTAGCTACAGGGATGAGCACCGGGGAGCTGTTTTTT
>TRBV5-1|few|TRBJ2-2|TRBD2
CASSWRTSGGPGTGELFF
TGCGCCAGCAGCTGGAGGACTAGCGGGGGGCCGGGGACCGGGGAGCTGTTTTTT
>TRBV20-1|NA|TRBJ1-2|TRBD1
CSANYRQGGNYGYTF
TGCAGTGCAAACTATCGACAGGGTGGGAACTATGGCTACACCTTC
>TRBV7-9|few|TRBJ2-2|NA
CASSPSQANTGELFF
TGTGCCAGCAGCCCGTCACAGGCGAACACCGGGGAGCTGTTTTTT
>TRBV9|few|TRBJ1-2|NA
CASSPPGTPPHGYTF
TGTGCCAGCAGCCCTCCCGGGACACCTCCGCATGGCTACACCTTC
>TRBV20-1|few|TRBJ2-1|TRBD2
CSARDEAGGRYEQFF
TGCAGTGCTAGAGATGAAGCGGGGGGGCGGTACGAGCAGTTCTTC
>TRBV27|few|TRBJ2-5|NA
CASSLRFGETQYF
TGTGCCAGCAGTTTGCGCTTCGGGGAGACCCAGTACTTC
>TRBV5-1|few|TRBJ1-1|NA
CASSWGHAREGTEAFF
TGCGCCAGCAGCTGGGGGCACGCGAGGGAGGGCACTGAAGCTTTCTTT
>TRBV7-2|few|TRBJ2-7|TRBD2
CASSFFSGPTYEQYF
TGTGCCAGCAGCTTTTTTAGCGGGCCCACCTACGAGCAGTACTTC
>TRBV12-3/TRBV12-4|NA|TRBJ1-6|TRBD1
CASSLRRDSGGSPLHF
TGTGCCAGCAGTCTCCGCCGGGACAGCGGCGGTTCACCCCTCCACTTT
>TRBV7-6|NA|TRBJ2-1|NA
CASSLLTRRDEQFF
TGTGCCAGCAGCTTGTTGACCCGGCGCGATGAGCAGTTCTTC